The clone carrying this T cell receptor beta chain showed up many times. The target antigen is unknown. HTBI primers from iRepertoire and Arm-PCR of CDR3 regions yielded the TCR beta libraries. TCRdb passed the multiplex PCR reads through MiXCR, listing each CDR3 protein once. Altogether around 430,000 distinct CDR3 sequences are present, approximately 23% being singletons, with the ten largest covering over 10%. The sample originates from a study of regulatory T cells in long-lasting Graves disease. Turning to the study itself: Patients met the persistent Graves' disease definition after over 5 years of antithyroid drugs with positive TSH receptor antibodies.

Regarding time point: persistent/refractory GD, antithyroid drugs over 5 years with positive TRAb. RNA extracted from PBMCs served as the sequencing template. Between the trimmed V and J ends, which lost 2 bases and 7 bases, there was a span of 21 bases. The CDR3 contains 16 residues. In germline, CDR1 is MDHEN, CDR2 SYDVKM. Broader study findings: Accuracy was perhaps lowered by the small sample size. With approximately 3,000 shared public clonotypes, persistent patients exceeded new patients, who shared about a thousand.

This material consisted of peripheral blood mononuclear cells (PBMCs), taken when the disease was refractory, from a patient treated with antithyroid drugs. This clonotype originated in a female donor with Graves disease. J is TRBJ2-7 and V is TRBV28; perhaps D is TRBD1 or TRBD2 (6 bases each). The CDR3 DNA is TGTGCCAGCAGTTTAGCCGGGGGTGACAGGATGGGGGAGCAGTACTTC. Encoded protein: CASSLAGGDRMGEQYF.